These T cell receptor beta chains were read from a single sample in a study of shared clonotypes between healthy human individuals. The assay was immunoSEQ multiplex PCR, and TCRdb's table has in-frame clones only and misses some. This sample has roughly 2.5 million clones; approximately 90% occur once, and the top ten carry over 0.12%. The specimen was naive CD4+ T cells sorted from blood. The receptors originated from a man younger than 35 in good health. Both conserved end residues are part of each CDR3. A D gene is named only where the DNA matches it firmly. Some rows have no size entry. The others give once, few or many, or a class for an expanded clone.

clone_size j_call v_call d_call cdr3_nt cdr3_aa
once TRBJ2-3 TRBV9 NA TGTGCCAGCAGCGTAGTTGGGGACACAGATACGCAGTATTTT CASSVVGDTDTQYF
NA TRBJ1-4 TRBV4-1 NA TGCGCCAGCAGCCGAGACTTCTCAACTAATGAAAAACTGTTTTTT CASSRDFSTNEKLFF
NA TRBJ1-3 TRBV19 TRBD1 TGTGCCAGCAAGGACAGGTTCTCTGGAAACACCATATATTTT CASKDRFSGNTIYF
few TRBJ1-1 TRBV28 NA TGTGCCAGTGACGGACAGTTCAACACTGAAGCTTTCTTT CASDGQFNTEAFF
few TRBJ1-1 TRBV7-9 NA TGTGCCAGCAGCTTACCAGCCCGAGGGACTGAAGCTTTCTTT CASSLPARGTEAFF
NA TRBJ2-6 TRBV12-2 NA TGTGCAAGTCGCGTTCTAAGCTCCACACAAAGTCGGGCCAACGTCCTGACTTTC CASRVLSSTQSRANVLTF
NA TRBJ1-6 TRBV30 NA TGTGCCTGGAGTGCGGGCCACTATAATTCACCCCTCCACTTT CAWSAGHYNSPLHF
NA TRBJ2-7 TRBV5-1 TRBD2 TGCGCCAGCAGCGGGGGACTAGCGGGACCCTGGACACAGGTTAACGAGCAGTACTTC CASSGGLAGPWTQVNEQYF
NA TRBJ1-3 TRBV9 NA TGTGCCAGCAGCACCCGAGGAACAGGGCTAGGGGGAAACACCATATATTTT CASSTRGTGLGGNTIYF
once TRBJ2-7 TRBV4-1 TRBD1 TGCGCCAGCAGCCAAGTCTCGGTGACAGGGGGGCCCTCCTACGAGCAGTACTTC CASSQVSVTGGPSYEQYF
NA TRBJ2-5 TRBV2 TRBD2 TGTGCCAGCAGTGGGCTAGCGGGGGGGCGTGTGGAGACCCAGTACTTC CASSGLAGGRVETQYF
once TRBJ2-3 TRBV30 NA TGTGCCTGGAGCGCTACAGATACGCAGTATTTT CAWSATDTQYF
NA TRBJ2-6 TRBV27 NA TGTGCCAGCAGTCCTAGGGGTGGGGCCAACGTCCTGACTTTC CASSPRGGANVLTF
NA TRBJ1-1 TRBV2 NA TGTGCCAGCAGCTATCAGAACACTGAAGCTTTCTTT CASSYQNTEAFF
NA TRBJ1-5 TRBV7-9 TRBD1 TGTGCCAGCAGCTTAGATACAGGGGGCCAGCCCCAGCATTTT CASSLDTGGQPQHF
NA TRBJ2-1 TRBV5-4 TRBD2 TGTGCCAGCAGCTTGCCTAGCGGGGCTTACAATGAGCAGTTCTTC CASSLPSGAYNEQFF
NA TRBJ2-5 TRBV7-9 NA TGTGCCAGCAGCCGCACGATGGGACCAGAGACCCAGTACTTC CASSRTMGPETQYF
NA TRBJ2-1 TRBV5-1 NA TGCGCCAGCAGCTTTGGCAGTGACAATGAGCAGTTCTTC CASSFGSDNEQFF
NA TRBJ1-2 TRBV28 NA TGTGCCAGCAGTGTCACGACTCATAACTATGGCTACACCTTC CASSVTTHNYGYTF
NA TRBJ2-1 TRBV5-4 TRBD2 TGTGCCAGCAGCCAGCCGAGTAACCCGGGACTAGCGGTCAATGAGCAGTTCTTC CASSQPSNPGLAVNEQFF
NA TRBJ2-3 TRBV5-6 TRBD1 TGTGCCAGCAGCGTAACAGGGGGCAAGACAGATACGCAGTATTTT CASSVTGGKTDTQYF
NA TRBJ2-3 TRBV15 NA TGTGCCACCAGCAGAGGGGTCCCCGGAGGGTCAGATACGCAGTATTTT CATSRGVPGGSDTQYF
NA TRBJ1-2 TRBV2 TRBD1 TGTGCCAGCAGATTACCGGGACAGGGGTCCTATGGCTACACCTTC CASRLPGQGSYGYTF
NA TRBJ2-5 TRBV20-1 NA TGCAGTGCTAGGCAAGAGACCCAGTACTTC CSARQETQYF
NA TRBJ2-2 TRBV10-3 NA TGTGCCATCAGTGAGTCGGGACGGATGAACACCGGGGAGCTGTTTTTT CAISESGRMNTGELFF
NA TRBJ2-3 TRBV4-3 NA TGCGCCAGCAGCCAAGATTATCGAGGGGGGGGCGGCGGACTAAGCACGCAGTATTTT CASSQDYRGGGGGLSTQYF
NA TRBJ2-7 TRBV7-2 NA TGTGCCAGCAGTAACGGGTTCTACGAGCAGTACTTC CASSNGFYEQYF
NA TRBJ2-5 TRBV5-6 TRBD2 TGTGCCAGCAGCTTACCAGCGGGGGGGGAGACCCAGTACTTC CASSLPAGGETQYF
NA TRBJ2-3 TRBV18 NA TGTGCCAGCTCTTTCGGGGCTACAGATACGCAGTATTTT CASSFGATDTQYF
NA TRBJ1-1 TRBV5-6 NA TGTGCCAGCAGCAGCCGGGACGCCCTGAGGGAAGCTTTCTTT CASSSRDALREAFF
NA TRBJ2-3 TRBV2 NA TGTGCCAGCAGTGTTGGGGGATCCCTAGGCACAGATACGCAGTATTTT CASSVGGSLGTDTQYF
NA TRBJ1-1 TRBV2 NA TGTGCCAGCAGTGGAGCCAGCCGGCGGACTGAAGCTTTCTTT CASSGASRRTEAFF
NA TRBJ2-1 TRBV5-1 TRBD2 TGCGCCAGCAGCATACGACTAGCGGGGAGCTCCTACAATGAGCAGTTCTTC CASSIRLAGSSYNEQFF
NA TRBJ1-6 TRBV6-1 TRBD1 TGTGCCAGCAAGGGACAGGGGGATAATTCACCCCTCCACTTT CASKGQGDNSPLHF
NA TRBJ2-3 TRBV4-3 TRBD2 TGCGCCAGCAGCCAAGGACTAGCGAACACAGATACGCAGTATTTT CASSQGLANTDTQYF
NA TRBJ2-7 TRBV7-3 TRBD1 TGTGCCAGCAGTTCGACAGGGGGCTACGAGCAGTACTTC CASSSTGGYEQYF